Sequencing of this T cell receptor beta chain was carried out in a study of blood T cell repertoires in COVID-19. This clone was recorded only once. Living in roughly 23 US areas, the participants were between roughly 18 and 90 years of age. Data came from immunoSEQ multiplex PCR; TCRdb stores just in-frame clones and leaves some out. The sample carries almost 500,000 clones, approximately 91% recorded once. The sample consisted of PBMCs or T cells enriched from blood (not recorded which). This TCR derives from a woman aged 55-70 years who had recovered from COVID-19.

This CDR3 is CATSDPGSDEKLFF. The CDR3 nucleotides read TGTGCCACCAGTGACCCCGGGTCGGATGAAAAACTGTTTTTT. V and J are TRBV24-1 and TRBJ1-4; D not certain. This CDR3 has 14 residues. Germline CDR1 is KGHDR and CDR2 is SFDVKD. V gave up 4 bases and J gave up 6 bases, with 11 bases separating them.